Listed here are 30 T cell receptor beta chains from one sample, sequenced in a study of T cells after yellow fever vaccination. TCRdb reprocessed the 5' RACE reads with MiXCR, giving one entry per CDR3 protein. The top ten clones hold around 15% of a sample with 500,000 to 650,000 distinct CDR3 sequences, about 17% of them seen once. This material consisted of PBMCs, taken 4 to 6 days after the first yellow fever vaccination. All receptors come from a man younger than 30 who received the YFV17D yellow fever vaccine.

The table lists this clonotype with a few counts. The genes are TRBV5-4 and TRBJ2-1, with D tentatively TRBD2 (6 bases). Germline CDR1 is SGHNT and CDR2 is YYREEE (reference sequence). V lost 4 bases and J 4 bases, leaving 18 bases between the germline ends. There are 16 residues in the CDR3. The CDR3 spells CASSRRDSGAYNEQFF. The CDR3 bases are TGTGCCAGCAGCCGGCGGGACTCCGGGGCTTACAATGAGCAGTTCTTC.

This sequence joins TRBV10-3 and TRBJ1-6, with 7 bases identical to TRBD1. The CDR3 runs 13 residues. The V gene end was trimmed by 7 bases and the J gene end by 7 bases; junction bases not matched to a gene: 4. CDR1 is ENHRY, CDR2 SYGVKD, per germline. The CDR3 sequence: CAIKTGRNSPLHF. The CDR3, as DNA: TGTGCCATCAAGACAGGGAGAAATTCACCCCTCCACTTT.

This clonotype was detected many times. The V gene is TRBV11-2, the J gene TRBJ2-5; the D call may be TRBD1 or TRBD2 (6 bases each). Germline V gives CDR1 SGHAT, CDR2 FQNNGV. Trimming shortened V by 3 bases and J by 5 bases, and 13 bases separated the two germline ends. There are 14 residues in the CDR3. DNA of the CDR3: TGTGCCAGCAGCTTCGTGGTAGGGGGGGAGACCCAGTACTTC. Its translation: CASSFVVGGETQYF.

This clonotype was observed a few times. This rearrangement joins TRBV11-2 to TRBJ1-6; 7 bases agree with TRBD1. Germline V gene data show CDR1 as SGHAT and CDR2 as FQNNGV. V gave up 2 bases and J gave up 11 bases; unmatched junction bases: 6. This CDR3 spans 14 amino acids. Written as DNA, the CDR3 is TGTGCCAGCAGCTTATCCACAGGGGAGGCACCCCTCCACTTT. It encodes CASSLSTGEAPLHF.

This clonotype was seen only a few times. The chain carries TRBV5-1 and TRBJ2-3; D is unclear. The germline V gene has CDR1 SGHRS and CDR2 YFSETQ. The CDR3 runs to 15 residues. Between the trimmed V and J ends, which lost 2 bases and 0 bases, there was a span of 10 bases. The CDR3 nucleotides read TGCGCCAGCAGCTTCCTACGAAGTAGCACAGATACGCAGTATTTT. Protein product: CASSFLRSSTDTQYF.

This chain links TRBV12-3 or TRBV12-4 with TRBJ2-3, with 9 positions matching TRBD2. This CDR3 comprises 16 residues. The V gene end was trimmed by 4 bases and the J gene end by 1 base; junction bases not matched to a gene: 6. CDR3 in amino acids: CASSSTPSGGTDTQYF. For the CDR3, the DNA is TGTGCCAGCAGTTCCACCCCTAGCGGGGGCACAGATACGCAGTATTTT.

This clonotype showed up just a few times. This chain joins TRBV30 and TRBJ2-4; D remains ambiguous. The V end lost 3 bases, the J end lost 0 bases, and 6 bases lay between the germline ends. The germline gives CDR1 GTSNPN, CDR2 SVGIG (reference sequence). The CDR3 is 13 amino acids. This chain's CDR3 is CAWRVLAKNIQYF. Written as DNA, the CDR3 is TGTGCCTGGAGAGTATTAGCCAAAAACATTCAGTACTTC.

This clonotype was found a few times. The chain combines TRBV10-3 with TRBJ1-1; TRBD1 matches 10 bases. J was trimmed by 10 bases and V by 7 bases; bases with no gene match: 6. The CDR3 is made up of 12 amino acids. Germline loops: CDR1 ENHRY, CDR2 SYGVKD. The DNA of the CDR3 is TGTGCCATCATGGACAGGGGGAGTCTAGCTTTCTTT. Translation gives CAIMDRGSLAFF.

This rearrangement joins TRBV19 to TRBJ1-1; unclear D gene. Germline assignment: CDR1 LNHDA and CDR2 SQIVND (reference sequence). The CDR3 has 13 amino acids. Trimming pared 3 bases from V and 2 bases from J, leaving 7 bases between. CDR3 residues: CASSIDLNTEAFF. CDR3 DNA: TGTGCCAGTAGTATCGACTTAAACACTGAAGCTTTCTTT.

The chain uses TRBV3-1 and TRBJ2-6, with TRBD1 matching over 9 bases. V trimming: 3 bases; J trimming: 3 bases; junction bases outside the gene matches: 3. The germline V gene encodes CDR1 LGHDT and CDR2 YNNKEL (reference sequence). The length of the CDR3 is 16 residues. CDR3 DNA: TGTGCCAGCAGCCAGCGGACAGGGGTTGGGGCCAACGTCCTGACTTTC. This translates into CASSQRTGVGANVLTF. The full variable domain, rest sourced from reference TRBV3-1 and TRBJ2-6, is DTAVSQTPKYLVTQMGNDKSIKCEQNLGHDTMYWYKQDSKKFLKIMFSYNNKELIINETVPNRFSPKSPDKAHLNLHINSLELGDSAVYFCASSQRTGVGANVLTFGAGSRLTVL.

The V gene is TRBV12-3 or TRBV12-4, the J gene TRBJ1-4, with D maybe TRBD1 (6 bases). V was shortened by 6 bases and J by 3 bases, with 8 bases between the two germline ends. The CDR3 extends over 13 amino acids. The DNA of the CDR3 is TGTGCCAGCAGCGGGGGGCCTAATGAAAAACTGTTTTTT. Protein product: CASSGGPNEKLFF.

This clonotype showed up just a few times. V gene TRBV5-1 combines with J gene TRBJ1-1; D call uncertain. This CDR3 is built from 14 residues. The V end was cut by 0 bases, the J end by 1 base, with 7 bases between. CDR1 is SGHRS and CDR2 is YFSETQ in the germline V gene. The CDR3 loop reads CASSLGGENTEAFF. The CDR3 bases are TGCGCCAGCAGCTTGGGGGGAGAGAACACTGAAGCTTTCTTT.

In its sample, this clonotype was seen a few times. The DNA of the CDR3 is TGCGCCAGCAGCCAAGTGGAGCTTTCCGGGCCGGGGAATTCACCCCTCCACTTT. It specifies CASSQVELSGPGNSPLHF. The chain recombines TRBV4-1 with TRBJ1-6; D is unresolved. Looked up from germline, CDR1 is MGHRA and CDR2 is YSYEKL. Trimming stripped 1 base from V and 7 bases from J, with 20 bases between. The CDR3 runs 18 residues.

This clonotype turned up a few times. V is TRBV19 and J is TRBJ1-1; D perhaps matches TRBD1 (6 bases). The CDR3 consists of 15 residues. CDR1 is LNHDA and CDR2 is SQIVND in the germline V gene (reference sequence). The V gene lost 5 bases and the J gene lost 5 bases, with 18 bases spanning the gap. The CDR3 nucleotides read TGTGCCAGTAGTGACCACAGGGTTCTAATAACTGAAGCTTTCTTT. Translating it yields CASSDHRVLITEAFF.

This clonotype occurred many times. This chain uses TRBV7-2 with TRBJ2-2; possible D gene TRBD1, 5 bases. The germline CDR1 and CDR2 sequences are SGHTA and FQGNSA. The CDR3 covers 13 residues. V shed 4 bases and J shed 5 bases, with 8 bases lying between them. CDR3 in amino acids: CASSSQATGELFF. The CDR3 bases are TGTGCCAGCAGCTCACAGGCAACCGGGGAGCTGTTTTTT.

This clonotype was picked up a small number of times. The CDR3: CSVFLPGSYEQYF. CDR3 nucleotide sequence: TGCAGCGTCTTCCTCCCGGGGTCCTACGAGCAGTACTTC. The genes are TRBV29-1 and TRBJ2-7, with D tentatively TRBD2 (5 bases). Germline V gene sequence: CDR1 SQVTM, CDR2 ANQGSEA. With 6 bases removed from V and 1 base from J, the gap between germline ends came to 13 bases. The CDR3 is made up of 13 amino acids.

This clonotype was seen a few times. CDR3 sequence reads: CSVEEQENTEAFF. The CDR3 DNA follows: TGCAGCGTTGAAGAGCAGGAGAACACTGAAGCTTTCTTT. J is TRBJ1-1 and V is TRBV29-1; D is ambiguous. The germline V gene has CDR1 SQVTM and CDR2 ANQGSEA. Trimming cost V 0 bases and J 1 base, with 6 bases left between them. The CDR3 is 13 residues long.

The chain couples TRBV29-1 to TRBJ1-1; D unresolved. The CDR3 has 11 residues. The V and J ends lost 3 bases and 11 bases respectively, with 13 bases between them. The germline V gene encodes CDR1 SQVTM and CDR2 ANQGSEA. CDR3 protein: CSVDSPGRAFF. CDR3 DNA sequence: TGCAGCGTTGACTCACCCGGGCGGGCTTTCTTT.

This clonotype was found a few times. The V and J genes are TRBV5-1 and TRBJ2-7; 12 bases map to TRBD1. The CDR3 length is 15 residues. The V gene's germline CDR1 is SGHRS and CDR2 YFSETQ. V gave up 4 bases and J gave up 3 bases; unmatched junction bases: 5. CDR3 protein: CASSPGTGGYYEQYF. The CDR3 DNA follows: TGCGCCAGCAGCCCCGGGACAGGGGGCTACTACGAGCAGTACTTC.

This clonotype was detected only once. V usage is TRBV5-4 and J usage is TRBJ2-7, with 11 bases fitting TRBD1. V lost 6 bases, J lost 3 bases, and 8 bases stayed unmatched. This CDR3 has 15 residues. Germline assignment: CDR1 SGHNT and CDR2 YYREEE (reference sequence). The CDR3 DNA sequence: TGTGCCAGCACCGAAACCGGGACAGGGGGCTACGAGCAGTACTTC. This encodes CASTETGTGGYEQYF.

In its sample, this clonotype was seen a few times. The chain combines TRBV15 with TRBJ2-5; 7 nucleotides match TRBD1. This CDR3 region has 15 residues. V shed 2 bases, J shed 5 bases, and the junction held 8 bases outside the gene matches. Germline V CDR1 and CDR2: LNHNV, YYDKDF (reference sequence). The CDR3 here is CATSRTTGLSETQYF. The CDR3 DNA reads TGTGCCACCAGCAGAACGACAGGGTTGTCCGAGACCCAGTACTTC.

This clonotype was observed once. The DNA for the CDR3 is TGTGCCAGCTGTCAAAAGCAGGGCCCTGCAGAGACCCAGTACTTC. It specifies CASCQKQGPAETQYF. This chain uses TRBV7-2 with TRBJ2-5; weak D call: TRBD1 (5 bases). Germline loops: CDR1 SGHTA, CDR2 FQGNSA. The V gene lost 8 bases and the J gene lost 4 bases, with 20 bases spanning the gap. CDR3 length: 15 amino acids.

The V and J genes are TRBV10-3 and TRBJ2-5; TRBD1 aligns across 8 bases. Germline V gene lookup returns CDR1 ENHRY and CDR2 SYGVKD. Trimming at V came to 4 bases and at J to 0 bases, leaving 7 bases not matched to a gene. This CDR3 is built from 16 residues. CDR3 in DNA: TGTGCCATCAGTGGACCGACAGGGGCTAACCAAGAGACCCAGTACTTC. This codes for CAISGPTGANQETQYF.

The gene calls are TRBV12-3 or TRBV12-4 and TRBJ2-7, with D possibly matching TRBD1 (6 bases). The CDR3 contains 14 residues. With 5 bases removed from V and 3 bases from J, the gap between germline ends came to 14 bases. CDR3 coding DNA: TGTGCCAGCAGTCCCCGGGACACCCACTACGAGCAGTACTTC. Amino acids: CASSPRDTHYEQYF.

This clonotype was counted a few times. V and J are TRBV27 and TRBJ2-3; D uncertain. This CDR3 comprises 13 residues. CDR1 and CDR2 from the germline V gene are MNHEY and SMNVEV (reference sequence). V was pared by 4 bases and J by 4 bases, with 9 bases between. The CDR3 DNA reads TGTGCCAGCAGTTGGATGGGATCAGATACGCAGTATTTT. Amino acid sequence: CASSWMGSDTQYF.

This clonotype was observed a handful of times. V usage is TRBV12-3 or TRBV12-4 and J usage is TRBJ1-2; no reliable D call. This CDR3 is 14 amino acids long. V was trimmed by 0 bases and J by 8 bases, leaving 13 bases between them. CDR3 DNA sequence: TGTGCCAGCAGTTTAGCGTTAGCCGCGGGAGGCTACACCTTC. It encodes CASSLALAAGGYTF.

The J gene is TRBJ1-2, the V gene TRBV7-2, with D perhaps TRBD1 (6 bases). Germline V gene sequence: CDR1 SGHTA, CDR2 FQGNSA. This CDR3 has 12 amino acids. With 7 bases removed from V and 6 bases from J, the gap between germline ends came to 12 bases. CDR3 nucleotide sequence: TGTGCCAGCAACAGGGACTTCGATGGCTACACCTTC. Encoded protein: CASNRDFDGYTF.

This clonotype was recorded a few times. In DNA form, the CDR3 reads TGTGCCAGCAGTTACTCGTGGACAGGAGGCTCCTATGGCTACACCTTC. This encodes CASSYSWTGGSYGYTF. This chain uses TRBV6-2 or TRBV6-3 with TRBJ1-2; 7 bases map to TRBD1. The CDR3 runs to 16 residues. CDR1 and CDR2 from the germline V gene are MNHEY and SVGEGT. J lost 4 bases, V lost 0 bases, and 8 bases had no gene match.

This clonotype has at least ten counts. The chain recombines TRBV7-2 with TRBJ2-1, with D perhaps matching TRBD2 (6 bases). Germline assignment: CDR1 SGHTA and CDR2 FQGNSA. The ends were cut back, 5 bases at V and 4 bases at J, with 15 bases in the middle. CDR3 size: 15 residues. The CDR3 nucleotides read TGTGCCAGCAGCCGGGACTTCTCGCCTTACAATGAGCAGTTCTTC. Translating gives CASSRDFSPYNEQFF. The whole variable domain, remainder taken from reference TRBV7-2 and TRBJ2-1, is GAGVSQSPSNKVTEKGKDVELRCDPISGHTALYWYRQSLGQGLEFLIYFQGNSAPDKSGLPSDRFSAERTGGSVSTLTIQRTQQEDSAVYLCASSRDFSPYNEQFFGPGTRLTVL.

This clonotype was seen more than once but under ten times. This chain uses TRBV20-1 with TRBJ2-1; 8 positions agree with TRBD1. Germline CDR1 and CDR2: DFQATT and SNEGSKA (reference sequence). The CDR3 contains 16 residues. The J segment lost 9 bases and the V segment lost 0 bases, leaving 13 bases of the junction unmatched. CDR3 nucleotide sequence: TGCAGTGCTAGAGATAGGCAGGGGGCGTTTATGGGTGAGCAGTTCTTC. Translating gives CSARDRQGAFMGEQFF.